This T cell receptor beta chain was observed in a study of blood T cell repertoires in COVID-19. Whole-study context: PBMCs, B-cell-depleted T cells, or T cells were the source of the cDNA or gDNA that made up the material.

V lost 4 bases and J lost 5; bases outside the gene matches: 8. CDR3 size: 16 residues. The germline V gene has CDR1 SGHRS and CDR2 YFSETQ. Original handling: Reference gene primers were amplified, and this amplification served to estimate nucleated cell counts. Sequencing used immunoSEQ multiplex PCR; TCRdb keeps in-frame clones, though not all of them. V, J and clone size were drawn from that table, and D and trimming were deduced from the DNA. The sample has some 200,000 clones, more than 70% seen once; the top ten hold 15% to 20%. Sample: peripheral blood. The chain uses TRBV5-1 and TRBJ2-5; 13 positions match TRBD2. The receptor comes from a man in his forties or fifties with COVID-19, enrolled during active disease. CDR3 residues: CASSRTSGGVRETQYF. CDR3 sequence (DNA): TGCGCCAGCAGCCGGACTAGCGGGGGTGTAAGGGAGACCCAGTACTTC.